Listed here are 22 T cell receptor beta chains from one sample, sequenced in a study of identical twins (dated by TCRdb to between 2015 and 2016). Library prep was done by 5' RACE. The listed sequencing device is Illumina HiSeq 2000. Clones were called with MiXCR by TCRdb after fastp trimmed the public reads at Q25, and only in-frame beta chains were retained. Every distinct CDR3 protein forms one entry, paired with its most common genes and DNA. For this sample there are roughly 1.6 million distinct CDR3 sequences; about 31% appear just once. Roughly 0.3% of the sample is in the top ten clones. The sequenced sample was cord blood. Every receptor here comes from a newborn girl in good health.

V and J are TRBV25-1 and TRBJ1-2; 7 bases agree with TRBD1. Germline trimming cut 8 bases from V and 4 bases from J; bases unmatched to any gene: 10. The germline CDR1 and CDR2 sequences are MGHDK and SYGVNS. CDR3 length: 14 residues. The CDR3 sequence: CASGGGGASYGYTF. The CDR3 DNA is TGTGCCAGCGGTGGAGGGGGCGCGAGCTATGGCTACACCTTC.

This clonotype has just a few counts. The chain has TRBV18 and TRBJ1-2; 7 positions agree with TRBD1. This CDR3 spans 15 amino acids. V lost 6 bases, J lost 1 base, and 8 bases stayed unmatched. CDR1 and CDR2 (germline): KGHSH, LQKENI. The CDR3 region has the DNA TGTGCCAGCTCGGCCGGGACAGAGATTAACTATGGCTACACCTTC. It specifies CASSAGTEINYGYTF.

The genes are TRBV6-1 and TRBJ1-1; the D gene is possibly TRBD1 (6 bases). V lost 6 bases and J lost 2, with 16 bases in between. The germline CDR1 and CDR2 sequences are MNHNS and SASEGT. This CDR3 region has 15 residues. The CDR3 spells CASRRSGGTNTEAFF. DNA for the CDR3: TGTGCCAGCAGGAGATCCGGCGGGACAAACACTGAAGCTTTCTTT.

The chain couples TRBV25-1 to TRBJ1-1, with D perhaps TRBD1 (5 bases). CDR1 is MGHDK, CDR2 SYGVNS, per germline. This CDR3 is built from 13 residues. The V and J ends lost 3 bases and 5 bases respectively, with 10 bases between them. The CDR3 region is CASSDRAGTEAFF. CDR3 nucleotides: TGTGCCAGCAGTGACAGGGCGGGGACTGAAGCTTTCTTT.

The V call is TRBV20-1, the J call TRBJ2-2; TRBD2 aligns across 8 bases. The J segment lost 1 base and the V segment lost 0 bases, leaving 7 bases of the junction unmatched. Per the germline V gene, CDR1 is DFQATT and CDR2 is SNEGSKA (reference sequence). CDR3 length: 17 amino acids. The CDR3, as DNA: TGCAGTGCTAGAGATAGGGTAGCGGGGTGGAACACCGGGGAGCTGTTTTTT. This encodes CSARDRVAGWNTGELFF.

This clonotype has a handful of counts. The rearrangement uses TRBV7-2 and TRBJ2-5; D possibly corresponds to TRBD1 (5 bases). The V end lost 3 bases, the J end lost 4 bases, and 15 bases lay between the germline ends. The CDR3 contains 15 residues. CDR1 is SGHTA, CDR2 FQGNSA, per germline. CDR3 sequence reads: CASSFSPSGAETQYF. Here the CDR3 DNA reads TGTGCCAGCAGCTTTAGCCCGTCTGGGGCAGAGACCCAGTACTTC.

This clonotype has a handful of counts. The rearrangement uses TRBV23-1 and TRBJ2-1, with D hard to call. TRBV23-1 falls under the ORF class, with uncertain function. The CDR3 covers 12 residues. V gave up 11 bases and J gave up 6 bases, with 14 bases separating them. CDR3 bases: TGCGCCTCTCAGTCTCGGGTCAATGAGCAGTTCTTC. Its protein is CASQSRVNEQFF.

This clonotype has only a few counts. At one boundary the junction diverges from the germline segment, which might be a read error. The rearrangement joins TRBV6-1 to TRBJ1-5; no clear D. The CDR3 sequence is 13 residues long. Germline CDR1 and CDR2: MNHNS and SASEGT. In DNA, the CDR3 is TGTGCCAGCAGGGAAGATAGCAATCAGCCCCAGCATTTT. Translating it yields CASREDSNQPQHF.

The chain carries TRBV25-1 and TRBJ1-2; TRBD1 aligns across 10 bases. Germline V lookup: CDR1 MGHDK, CDR2 SYGVNS. J was trimmed by 4 bases and V by 1 base; bases with no gene match: 6. CDR3 length: 16 residues. The CDR3 DNA reads as TGTGCCAGCAGTGAATTCGCCGGGACAGGGGCCTATGGCTACACCTTC. Protein: CASSEFAGTGAYGYTF.

This clonotype was found a few times. This chain uses TRBV4-1 with TRBJ2-1; TRBD2 agrees at 8 bases. The closer fit of TRBJ2-7 to the DNA end suggests the J call may be wrong. Germline values: CDR1 MGHRA, CDR2 YSYEKL. The CDR3 totals 16 residues. CDR3 loop: CASSQDWTGGLNEQYF. CDR3 in DNA: TGCGCCAGCAGCCAAGATTGGACGGGGGGGTTGAACGAGCAGTACTTC.

The genes are TRBV5-1 and TRBJ2-1, with TRBD2 matching over 13 bases. CDR1 is SGHRS and CDR2 is YFSETQ in the germline V gene. V lost 4 bases and J lost 12; bases outside the gene matches: 16. The CDR3 runs 17 residues. CDR3 DNA: TGCGCCAGCAGCGAGGGGACTAGCGGGATCTTCTCTGATGTGCAGTTCTTC. This gives the protein CASSEGTSGIFSDVQFF. Together with reference TRBV5-1 and TRBJ2-1, the CDR3 gives the full variable domain: KAGVTQTPRYLIKTRGQQVTLSCSPISGHRSVSWYQQTPGQGLQFLFEYFSETQRNKGNFPGRFSGRQFSNSRSEMNVSTLELGDSALYLCASSEGTSGIFSDVQFFGPGTRLTVL.

This sequence joins TRBV27 and TRBJ2-5; maybe TRBD2 (6 bases). V was shortened by 2 bases and J by 6 bases, with 19 bases between the two germline ends. The length of the CDR3 is 16 residues. CDR1 MNHEY and CDR2 SMNVEV come from the germline V gene (reference sequence). The CDR3 here is CASSLTPQGGGKTQYF. CDR3 DNA sequence: TGTGCCAGCAGTTTAACGCCCCAGGGAGGTGGAAAGACCCAGTACTTC.

This clonotype was seen only a few times. This chain joins TRBV12-3 or TRBV12-4 and TRBJ2-4, with D possibly TRBD2 on 5 matching bases. This CDR3 contains 15 residues. V dropped 3 bases and J dropped 0 bases, with 9 bases sitting between them. The CDR3 loop reads CASSFRGSAKNIQYF. CDR3 DNA: TGTGCCAGCAGTTTTCGCGGGTCAGCCAAAAACATTCAGTACTTC.

Turning to this clonotype: A read error may be the cause here, since a much bigger clone is one base away. The chain couples TRBV4-2 to TRBJ2-7; D unclear. CDR3 size: 16 residues. Germline CDR1 and CDR2: LGHNA and YNFKEQ. This chain's CDR3 is CAGSQVNPRKEYEQYF. The DNA of the CDR3 is TGTGCCGGCAGCCAAGTTAACCCAAGGAAGGAGTACGAGCAGTACTTC.

This clonotype was recorded a few times. This chain connects TRBV7-8 to TRBJ2-1, with D perhaps being TRBD1 or TRBD2 (5 bases each). Germline V gene lookup returns CDR1 SGHVS and CDR2 FQNEAQ. There are 14 residues in the CDR3. The ends were cut back, 11 bases at V and 8 bases at J, with 22 bases in the middle. CDR3 bases: TGTGCCGTCAGCGTTCGGCGTCGGGGCGATGAGCAGTTCTTC. Its translation is CAVSVRRRGDEQFF.

This clonotype showed up many times. The chain couples TRBV2 to TRBJ2-7; TRBD2 matches at 8 bases. The CDR3 contains 12 residues. The V gene's germline CDR1 is SNHLY and CDR2 FYNNEI. V was pared by 6 bases and J by 2 bases, with 0 bases of the junction left unmatched. The chain's CDR3 is CASRLAAYEQYF. Here the CDR3 DNA reads TGTGCCAGCAGACTAGCGGCCTACGAGCAGTACTTC.

Concerning this clonotype itself: One junction end does not reproduce the germline sequence, and a read error may be involved. V is TRBV4-1 and J is TRBJ2-1; no definite D call. The germline gives CDR1 MGHRA, CDR2 YSYEKL. The CDR3 covers 14 residues. The CDR3 reads CASSPQDFYNERFF. The CDR3 nucleotides read TGCGCCAGCAGCCCGCAGGATTTTTACAATGAGCGGTTCTTC.

This clonotype was counted between two and nine times. This chain links TRBV20-1 with TRBJ1-1, with D possibly matching TRBD1 (6 bases). The V end was cut by 0 bases, the J end by 3 bases, with 14 bases between. CDR1 is DFQATT, CDR2 SNEGSKA, per germline (reference sequence). The CDR3 runs to 15 residues. In DNA, the CDR3 is TGCAGTGCTAGAGATCCTAGGGGGGGGCACACTGAAGCTTTCTTT. This codes for CSARDPRGGHTEAFF.

The chain has TRBV12-3 or TRBV12-4 and TRBJ1-2, with D tentatively TRBD1 (5 bases). Trimming removed 4 bases from V and 4 bases from J, with 13 bases in between. This CDR3 spans 14 amino acids. The CDR3 region is CASSSPAGGYGYTF. The CDR3 bases are TGTGCCAGCAGTTCCCCTGCGGGGGGCTATGGCTACACCTTC.

This clonotype showed up just a few times. The V call is TRBV5-1, the J call TRBJ1-5; 11 bases match TRBD1. J lost 7 bases, V lost 1 base, and 7 bases had no gene match. Germline V gives CDR1 SGHRS, CDR2 YFSETQ. This CDR3 is built from 16 residues. CDR3 DNA sequence: TGCGCCAGCAGCTTGCGGGACAGGGGGTATCGCCAGCCCCAGCATTTT. Protein product: CASSLRDRGYRQPQHF.

This clonotype was detected only a few times. The chain links TRBV20-1 to TRBJ1-2; 9 bases map to TRBD1. The CDR3 loop spans 17 amino acids. J lost 5 bases, V lost 5 bases, and 18 bases had no gene match. Germline V CDR1 and CDR2: DFQATT, SNEGSKA (reference sequence). CDR3 amino acids: CSAWGSLDRGVLYGYTF. Here the CDR3 DNA reads TGCAGTGCTTGGGGCTCCCTGGACAGGGGTGTGCTGTATGGCTACACCTTC.

The chain links TRBV29-1 to TRBJ2-3; possibly TRBD2 for D (5 bases). The CDR3 has 13 amino acids. Trimming shortened V by 7 bases and J by 4 bases, and 15 bases separated the two germline ends. Per the germline V gene, CDR1 is SQVTM and CDR2 is ANQGSEA. CDR3 bases: TGCAGCGCGGGAAATTGGAGTCCAGATACGCAGTATTTT. Translating it yields CSAGNWSPDTQYF.